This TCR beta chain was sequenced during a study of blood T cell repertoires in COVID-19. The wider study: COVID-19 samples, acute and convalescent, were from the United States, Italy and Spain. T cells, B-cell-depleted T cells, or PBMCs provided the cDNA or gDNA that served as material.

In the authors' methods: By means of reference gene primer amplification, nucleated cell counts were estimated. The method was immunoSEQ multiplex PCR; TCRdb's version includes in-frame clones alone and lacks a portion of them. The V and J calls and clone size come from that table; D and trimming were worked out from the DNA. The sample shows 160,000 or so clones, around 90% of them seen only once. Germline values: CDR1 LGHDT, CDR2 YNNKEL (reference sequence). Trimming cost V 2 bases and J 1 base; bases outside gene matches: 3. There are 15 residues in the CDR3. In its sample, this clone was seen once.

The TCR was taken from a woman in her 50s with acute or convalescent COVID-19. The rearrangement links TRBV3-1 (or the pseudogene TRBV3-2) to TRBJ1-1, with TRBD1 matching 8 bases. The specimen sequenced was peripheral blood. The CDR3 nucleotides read TGTGCCAGCAGCCAAAGGGGGACAGGGAACACTGAAGCTTTCTTT. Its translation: CASSQRGTGNTEAFF.